The table lists the clone carrying this T cell receptor (beta chain) with a few counts. V lost 9 bases and J lost 0; bases outside the gene matches: 12. This CDR3 is built from 16 residues. Germline V lookup: CDR1 SEHNR, CDR2 FQNEAQ (reference sequence). These data originate in a study of blood T cells in healthy people across ages. Together with a sample-barcoded 5' primer, a J-beta primer mix was included in a second PCR lasting about 7 to 11 cycles. TCRdb itself ran the 5' RACE reads through MiXCR, one entry per CDR3 protein. The table includes 700,000 or so distinct CDR3 sequences, about 43% detected once.

The sequence derives from a man older than 75 in good health. This chain uses TRBV7-9 with TRBJ2-7, with 9 positions matching TRBD1. Material: blood. This chain's CDR3 is CARTNRDRVTSYEQYF. CDR3 DNA: TGTGCCAGGACAAACCGGGACAGGGTCACCTCCTACGAGCAGTACTTC.